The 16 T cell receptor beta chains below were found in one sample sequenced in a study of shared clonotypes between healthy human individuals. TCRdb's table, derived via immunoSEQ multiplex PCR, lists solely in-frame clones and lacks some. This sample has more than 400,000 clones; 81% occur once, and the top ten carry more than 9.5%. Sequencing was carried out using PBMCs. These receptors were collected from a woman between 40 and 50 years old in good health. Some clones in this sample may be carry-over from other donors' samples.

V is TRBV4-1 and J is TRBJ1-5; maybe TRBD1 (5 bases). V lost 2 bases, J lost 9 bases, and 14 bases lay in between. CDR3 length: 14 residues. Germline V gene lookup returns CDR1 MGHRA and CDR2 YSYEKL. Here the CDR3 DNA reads TGCGCCAGCAGCCAATCCGGTCTAAGGGGGCCCCAGCATTTT. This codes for CASSQSGLRGPQHF.

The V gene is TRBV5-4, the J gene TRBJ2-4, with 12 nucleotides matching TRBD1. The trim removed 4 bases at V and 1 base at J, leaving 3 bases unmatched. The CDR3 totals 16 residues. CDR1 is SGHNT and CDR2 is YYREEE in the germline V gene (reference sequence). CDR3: CASSPGQGAAKNIQYF. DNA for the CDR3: TGTGCCAGCAGCCCGGGACAGGGGGCGGCCAAAAACATTCAGTACTTC.

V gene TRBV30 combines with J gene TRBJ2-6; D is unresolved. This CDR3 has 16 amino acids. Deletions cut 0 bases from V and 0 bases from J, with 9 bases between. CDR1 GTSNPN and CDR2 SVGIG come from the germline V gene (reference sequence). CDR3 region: CAWSVTSLSGANVLTF. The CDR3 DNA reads TGTGCCTGGAGTGTAACCAGTCTCTCTGGGGCCAACGTCCTGACTTTC.

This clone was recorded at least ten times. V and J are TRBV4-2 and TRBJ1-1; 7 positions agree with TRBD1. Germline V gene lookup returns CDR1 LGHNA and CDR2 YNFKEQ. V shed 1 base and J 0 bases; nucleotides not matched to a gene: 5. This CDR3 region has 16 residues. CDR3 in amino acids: CASSQASDRVNTEAFF. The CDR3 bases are TGTGCCAGCAGCCAAGCGTCTGACAGGGTGAACACTGAAGCTTTCTTT.

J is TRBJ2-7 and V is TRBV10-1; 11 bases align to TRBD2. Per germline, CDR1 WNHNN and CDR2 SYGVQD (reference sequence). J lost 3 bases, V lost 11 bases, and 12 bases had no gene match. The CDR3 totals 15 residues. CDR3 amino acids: CAAPPGLAGNYEQYF. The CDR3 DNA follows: TGCGCCGCACCTCCTGGACTAGCGGGCAACTACGAGCAGTACTTC.

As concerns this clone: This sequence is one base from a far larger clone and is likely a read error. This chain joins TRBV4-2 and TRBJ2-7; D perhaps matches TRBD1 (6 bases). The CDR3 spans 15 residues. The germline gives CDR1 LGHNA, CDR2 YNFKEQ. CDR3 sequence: CASSQTQGSSHEQYF. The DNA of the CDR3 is TGTGCCAGCAGCCAAACCCAGGGGAGCTCCCACGAGCAGTACTTC.

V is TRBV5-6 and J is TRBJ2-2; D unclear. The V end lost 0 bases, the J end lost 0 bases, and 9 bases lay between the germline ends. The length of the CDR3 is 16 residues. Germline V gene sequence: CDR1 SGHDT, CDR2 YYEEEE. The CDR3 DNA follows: TGTGCCAGCAGCTTGGTGGGCGGCGCGAACACCGGGGAGCTGTTTTTT. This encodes CASSLVGGANTGELFF.

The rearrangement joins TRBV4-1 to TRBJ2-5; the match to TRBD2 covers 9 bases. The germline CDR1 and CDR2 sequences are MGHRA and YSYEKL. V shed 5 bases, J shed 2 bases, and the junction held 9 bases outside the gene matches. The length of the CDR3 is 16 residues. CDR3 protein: CASSRLADPLQETQYF. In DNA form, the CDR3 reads TGCGCCAGCAGCAGACTAGCGGACCCGCTACAAGAGACCCAGTACTTC.

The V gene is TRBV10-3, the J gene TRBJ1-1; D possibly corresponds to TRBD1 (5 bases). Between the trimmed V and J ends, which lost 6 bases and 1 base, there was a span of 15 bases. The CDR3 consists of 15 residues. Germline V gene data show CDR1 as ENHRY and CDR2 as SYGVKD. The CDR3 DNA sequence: TGTGCCATCAGACAGGCTGAGGCAGCGAACACTGAAGCTTTCTTT. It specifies CAIRQAEAANTEAFF.

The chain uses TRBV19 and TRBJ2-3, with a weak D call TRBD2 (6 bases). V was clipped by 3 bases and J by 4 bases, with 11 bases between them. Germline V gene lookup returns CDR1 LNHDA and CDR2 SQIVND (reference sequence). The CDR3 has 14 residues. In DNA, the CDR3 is TGTGCCAGTAGTATCGGGGAGGCGGCAGATACGCAGTATTTT. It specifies CASSIGEAADTQYF.

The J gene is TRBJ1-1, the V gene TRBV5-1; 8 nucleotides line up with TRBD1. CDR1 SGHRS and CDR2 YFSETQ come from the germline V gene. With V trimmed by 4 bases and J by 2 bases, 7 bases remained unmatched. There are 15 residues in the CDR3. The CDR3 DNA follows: TGCGCCAGCAGCAAACCAACAGGGGGTAACACTGAAGCTTTCTTT. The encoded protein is CASSKPTGGNTEAFF.

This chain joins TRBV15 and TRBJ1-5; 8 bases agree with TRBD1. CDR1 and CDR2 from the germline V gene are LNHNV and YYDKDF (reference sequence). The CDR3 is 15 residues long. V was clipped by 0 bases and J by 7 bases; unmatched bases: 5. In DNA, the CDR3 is TGTGCCACCAGCAGAGATCTGGCAGGGGGCCAGCCCCAGCATTTT. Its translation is CATSRDLAGGQPQHF. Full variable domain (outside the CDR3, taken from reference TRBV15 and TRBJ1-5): DAMVIQNPRYQVTQFGKPVTLSCSQTLNHNVMYWYQQKSSQAPKLLFHYYDKDFNNEADTPDNFQSRRPNTSFCFLDIRSPGLGDTAMYLCATSRDLAGGQPQHFGDGTRLSIL.

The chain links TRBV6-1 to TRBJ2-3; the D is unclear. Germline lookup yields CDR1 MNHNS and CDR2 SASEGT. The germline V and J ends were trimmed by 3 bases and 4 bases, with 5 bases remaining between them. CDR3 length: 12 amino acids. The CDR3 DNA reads TGTGCCAGCAGTGATTCATCAGATACGCAGTATTTT. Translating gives CASSDSSDTQYF.

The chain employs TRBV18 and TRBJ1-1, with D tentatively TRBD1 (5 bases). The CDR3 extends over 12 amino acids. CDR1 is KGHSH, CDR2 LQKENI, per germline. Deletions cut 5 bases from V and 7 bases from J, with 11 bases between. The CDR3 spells CASSGLGVEAFF. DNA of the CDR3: TGTGCCAGCTCAGGGCTAGGGGTTGAAGCTTTCTTT.

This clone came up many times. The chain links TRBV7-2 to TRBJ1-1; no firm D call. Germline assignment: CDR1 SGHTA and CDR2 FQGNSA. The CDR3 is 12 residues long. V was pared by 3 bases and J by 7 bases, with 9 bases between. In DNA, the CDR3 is TGTGCCAGCAGCTTTGGGGAGGGTGAAGCTTTCTTT. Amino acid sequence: CASSFGEGEAFF.

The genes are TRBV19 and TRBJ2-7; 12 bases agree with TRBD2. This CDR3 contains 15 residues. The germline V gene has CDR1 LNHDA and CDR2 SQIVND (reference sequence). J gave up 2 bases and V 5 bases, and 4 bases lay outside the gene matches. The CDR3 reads CASSPRTSGTYEQYF. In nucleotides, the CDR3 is TGTGCCAGTAGTCCGAGGACTAGCGGGACCTACGAGCAGTACTTC.